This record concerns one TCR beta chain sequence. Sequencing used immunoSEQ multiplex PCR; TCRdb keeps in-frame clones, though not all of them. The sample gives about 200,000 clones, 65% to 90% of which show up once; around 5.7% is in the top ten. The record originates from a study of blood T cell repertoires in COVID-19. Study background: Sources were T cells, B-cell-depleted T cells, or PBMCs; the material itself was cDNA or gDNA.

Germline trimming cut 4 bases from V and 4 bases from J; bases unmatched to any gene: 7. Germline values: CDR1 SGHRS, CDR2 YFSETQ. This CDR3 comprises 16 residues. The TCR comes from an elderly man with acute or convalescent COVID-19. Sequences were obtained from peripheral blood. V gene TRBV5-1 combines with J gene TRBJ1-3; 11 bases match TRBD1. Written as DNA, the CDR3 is TGCGCCAGCAGCCAAGGACAGGGGGCGGCGGGAAACACCATATATTTT. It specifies CASSQGQGAAGNTIYF.